These T cell receptor beta chains were read from a single sample in a study of blood T cell repertoires in COVID-19. Data came from immunoSEQ multiplex PCR; TCRdb stores just in-frame clones and leaves some out. The table has a few hundred thousand clones, around nine tenths seen once. The specimen sequenced was peripheral blood. These receptors were collected from a man between 60 and 75 years old with acute or convalescent COVID-19. The CDR3 runs from the conserved cysteine through the conserved F or W. Each record gives: D gene, CDR3 length, clone size, J gene, V gene, CDR3 DNA, CDR3 protein. A D gene is named only where the DNA matches it firmly. Where a row states a size, it is once, few, many or the class of an expanded clone; other rows omit it.

d_gene: TRBD1
len: 16
abundance: .
j_gene: TRBJ1-2
v_gene: TRBV18
CDR3nt: TGTGCCAGCTCACCGCTACAGGGGGTGCTTGGCTATGGCTACACCTTC
CDR3aa: CASSPLQGVLGYGYTF

d_gene: TRBD1
len: 15
abundance: .
j_gene: TRBJ2-3
v_gene: TRBV19
CDR3nt: TGTGCCAGTAGTCTCGACAGGGCGGCCGCAGATACGCAGTATTTT
CDR3aa: CASSLDRAAADTQYF

d_gene: .
len: 14
abundance: .
j_gene: TRBJ1-4
v_gene: TRBV6-2/TRBV6-3
CDR3nt: TGTGCCAGCAGTTCTCCGGGAGGGCCGTCACAACGGTTTTTT
CDR3aa: CASSSPGGPSQRFF

d_gene: .
len: 15
abundance: .
j_gene: TRBJ2-2
v_gene: TRBV6-1
CDR3nt: TGTGCCAGCAGTGAAGCGCCGGTGGGGGGCGGGGAGCTGTTTTTT
CDR3aa: CASSEAPVGGGELFF

d_gene: .
len: 15
abundance: .
j_gene: TRBJ2-3
v_gene: TRBV6-4
CDR3nt: TGTGCCAGCAGTGAAGGTAGCGGCCACACAGATACGCAGTATTTT
CDR3aa: CASSEGSGHTDTQYF

d_gene: .
len: 13
abundance: .
j_gene: TRBJ1-4
v_gene: TRBV11-3
CDR3nt: TGTGCCAGCAGCTTTGGGGAGGGTGAAAAACTGTTTTTT
CDR3aa: CASSFGEGEKLFF

d_gene: TRBD1
len: 14
abundance: .
j_gene: TRBJ2-7
v_gene: TRBV2
CDR3nt: TGTGCCAGCAGAACCGGACAGGAATACTACGAGCAGTACTTC
CDR3aa: CASRTGQEYYEQYF

d_gene: TRBD1
len: 14
abundance: .
j_gene: TRBJ2-7
v_gene: TRBV5-1
CDR3nt: TGCGCCAGCAGCCTTGGCAGGGGGCTGGGCGAGCAGTACTTC
CDR3aa: CASSLGRGLGEQYF

d_gene: TRBD1
len: 16
abundance: .
j_gene: TRBJ1-6
v_gene: TRBV5-1
CDR3nt: TGCGCCAGCAGCTTAGGGGAAGGGGGCGTCGGTTCACCCCTCCACTTT
CDR3aa: CASSLGEGGVGSPLHF

d_gene: .
len: 17
abundance: once
j_gene: TRBJ2-7
v_gene: TRBV4-1
CDR3nt: TGCGCCAGCAGCCAAGTAACCGGGACTCCGACCTCCTACGAGCAGTACTTC
CDR3aa: CASSQVTGTPTSYEQYF

d_gene: TRBD1
len: 14
abundance: .
j_gene: TRBJ1-2
v_gene: TRBV7-9
CDR3nt: TGTGCCAGCAGGAATAGTGGGACAGTCTATGGCTACACCTTC
CDR3aa: CASRNSGTVYGYTF

d_gene: .
len: 12
abundance: once
j_gene: TRBJ2-2
v_gene: TRBV5-6
CDR3nt: TGTGCCAGCAGCTGGACAGCCGGGGAGCTGTTTTTT
CDR3aa: CASSWTAGELFF

d_gene: TRBD1
len: 17
abundance: .
j_gene: TRBJ1-5
v_gene: TRBV30
CDR3nt: TGTGCCTGGACCCCAATTTCAGGGGGAAGTAGCAATCAGCCCCAGCATTTT
CDR3aa: CAWTPISGGSSNQPQHF

d_gene: TRBD2
len: 14
abundance: once
j_gene: TRBJ2-5
v_gene: TRBV6-6
CDR3nt: TGTGCCAGCAGGAGACTAGCGGGGCAAGAGACCCAGTACTTC
CDR3aa: CASRRLAGQETQYF

d_gene: TRBD2
len: 15
abundance: once
j_gene: TRBJ2-1
v_gene: TRBV6-5
CDR3nt: TGTGCCAGCGGCAACGGCGGGGGGCATTACAATGAGCAGTTCTTC
CDR3aa: CASGNGGGHYNEQFF

d_gene: TRBD1
len: 17
abundance: .
j_gene: TRBJ1-1
v_gene: TRBV10-1
CDR3nt: TGCGCCAGCAGCCCTCGGGACAGGGGAACCATGAACACTGAAGCTTTCTTT
CDR3aa: CASSPRDRGTMNTEAFF

d_gene: TRBD1
len: 15
abundance: .
j_gene: TRBJ2-5
v_gene: TRBV11-2
CDR3nt: TGTGCCAGCAGCCCATGGAAGACAGGGGTAGAGACCCAGTACTTC
CDR3aa: CASSPWKTGVETQYF

d_gene: TRBD1
len: 13
abundance: .
j_gene: TRBJ1-1
v_gene: TRBV6-5
CDR3nt: TGTGCCAGCAGCGGAGACAGGGTCGCTGAAGCTTTCTTT
CDR3aa: CASSGDRVAEAFF

d_gene: TRBD1
len: 13
abundance: .
j_gene: TRBJ1-2
v_gene: TRBV27
CDR3nt: TGTGCCAGCAGTCCCCCGACAGGGAAGGGCTACACCTTC
CDR3aa: CASSPPTGKGYTF

d_gene: TRBD2
len: 14
abundance: .
j_gene: TRBJ2-7
v_gene: TRBV5-1
CDR3nt: TGCGCCAGCTCCCCCCCCGGGGGGGCCTACGAGCAGTACTTC
CDR3aa: CASSPPGGAYEQYF

d_gene: .
len: 17
abundance: once
j_gene: TRBJ1-3
v_gene: TRBV7-9
CDR3nt: TGTGCCAGCAGCTTACAGGGTTCAGGGAACTCTGGAAACACCATATATTTT
CDR3aa: CASSLQGSGNSGNTIYF

d_gene: .
len: 14
abundance: .
j_gene: TRBJ2-5
v_gene: TRBV5-4
CDR3nt: TGTGCCAGCAGCCCAGGTTCCGAGAGAGAGACCCAGTACTTC
CDR3aa: CASSPGSERETQYF

d_gene: .
len: 16
abundance: .
j_gene: TRBJ2-7
v_gene: TRBV5-1
CDR3nt: TGCGCCAGCAGCTTGGGGGGGGGCCCCAGCTCCTACGAGCAGTACTTC
CDR3aa: CASSLGGGPSSYEQYF

d_gene: TRBD1
len: 13
abundance: .
j_gene: TRBJ2-7
v_gene: TRBV10-2
CDR3nt: TGCGCCAGCTGGGGACAGGGGTATTACGAGCAGTACTTC
CDR3aa: CASWGQGYYEQYF

d_gene: .
len: 15
abundance: .
j_gene: TRBJ2-2
v_gene: TRBV19
CDR3nt: TGTGCCAGTAGTACGAGCTTTATCCTCACCGGGGAGCTGTTTTTT
CDR3aa: CASSTSFILTGELFF

d_gene: .
len: 13
abundance: .
j_gene: TRBJ1-2
v_gene: TRBV30
CDR3nt: TGTGCCACAACAATGAGGTTTGACTATGGCTACACCTTC
CDR3aa: CATTMRFDYGYTF

d_gene: .
len: 12
abundance: .
j_gene: TRBJ2-1
v_gene: TRBV11-3
CDR3nt: TGTGCCAGCAGCGGGGGCTCGGGGCGACAGTTCTTC
CDR3aa: CASSGGSGRQFF

d_gene: TRBD2
len: 16
abundance: .
j_gene: TRBJ2-1
v_gene: TRBV5-4
CDR3nt: TGTGCCAGCAGGGGGGACGCGGGGGGCGCCTACAATGAGCAGTTCTTC
CDR3aa: CASRGDAGGAYNEQFF

d_gene: .
len: 17
abundance: .
j_gene: TRBJ1-3
v_gene: TRBV9
CDR3nt: TGTGCCAGCAGCTTAGTCGGCAGGGAAGGTGCTGGAAACACCATATATTTT
CDR3aa: CASSLVGREGAGNTIYF

d_gene: TRBD1
len: 16
abundance: .
j_gene: TRBJ2-4
v_gene: TRBV6-2/TRBV6-3
CDR3nt: TGTGCCAGCAGTTTCCGACAGGGCCTGGGATCGAACATTCAGTACTTC
CDR3aa: CASSFRQGLGSNIQYF

d_gene: TRBD1
len: 15
abundance: .
j_gene: TRBJ1-2
v_gene: TRBV6-2/TRBV6-3
CDR3nt: TGTGCCAGCAGTTTCCCCGACAGGGATCACTATGGCTACACCTTC
CDR3aa: CASSFPDRDHYGYTF

d_gene: .
len: 15
abundance: .
j_gene: TRBJ2-3
v_gene: TRBV6-5
CDR3nt: TGTGCCAGCAGTTACTTTAGCGCCAGCACAGATACGCAGTATTTT
CDR3aa: CASSYFSASTDTQYF

d_gene: TRBD1
len: 16
abundance: .
j_gene: TRBJ1-4
v_gene: TRBV5-4
CDR3nt: TGTGCCAGCAGCTCGGCCACAGGGGCGGTTGGGGAAAAACTGTTTTTT
CDR3aa: CASSSATGAVGEKLFF

d_gene: TRBD1
len: 15
abundance: .
j_gene: TRBJ2-5
v_gene: TRBV11-2
CDR3nt: TGTGCCAGCAGCGCGGGGACAGGGCGGCGGGAGACCCAGTACTTC
CDR3aa: CASSAGTGRRETQYF

d_gene: .
len: 12
abundance: .
j_gene: TRBJ1-6
v_gene: TRBV1
CDR3nt: TGCACCAGCAGCCCAAATAATTCACCCCTCCACTTT
CDR3aa: CTSSPNNSPLHF

d_gene: .
len: 16
abundance: .
j_gene: TRBJ2-3
v_gene: TRBV19
CDR3nt: TGTGCCAGTAGTATAGGGGGGTCAGGGGGCACAGATACGCAGTATTTT
CDR3aa: CASSIGGSGGTDTQYF

d_gene: TRBD1
len: 15
abundance: once
j_gene: TRBJ1-3
v_gene: TRBV3-1/TRBV3-2
CDR3nt: TGTGCCAGCAGCCCGGGACAGGGAGGTGGAAACACCATATATTTT
CDR3aa: CASSPGQGGGNTIYF

d_gene: TRBD1
len: 15
abundance: .
j_gene: TRBJ1-1
v_gene: TRBV18
CDR3nt: TGTGCCAGCTCCCTCTCAAACGGACAGGGAGGTGAAGCTTTCTTT
CDR3aa: CASSLSNGQGGEAFF

d_gene: .
len: 15
abundance: .
j_gene: TRBJ1-1
v_gene: TRBV5-1
CDR3nt: TGCGCCAGCAGCTTGGTTCTGGGGGCGGACACTGAAGCTTTCTTT
CDR3aa: CASSLVLGADTEAFF

d_gene: .
len: 18
abundance: .
j_gene: TRBJ2-5
v_gene: TRBV5-6
CDR3nt: TGTGCCAGCAGCTTGGAGTTGGGGGGGCAGATTGTCCGGGAGACCCAGTACTTC
CDR3aa: CASSLELGGQIVRETQYF

d_gene: TRBD1
len: 14
abundance: .
j_gene: TRBJ2-7
v_gene: TRBV14
CDR3nt: TGTGCCAGCAGCCCCGGACAGGGATCCTACGAGCAGTACTTC
CDR3aa: CASSPGQGSYEQYF

d_gene: .
len: 16
abundance: .
j_gene: TRBJ2-5
v_gene: TRBV7-3
CDR3nt: TGTGCCAGCAGCGCGACGCCGACGACCACCCTGGGGCCCCAGTACTTC
CDR3aa: CASSATPTTTLGPQYF

d_gene: .
len: 19
abundance: .
j_gene: TRBJ2-7
v_gene: TRBV19
CDR3nt: TGTGCCAGTAGTATAGATCCGCGCGAGGGCAGGCGAAGCTCCTACGAGCAGTACTTC
CDR3aa: CASSIDPREGRRSSYEQYF

d_gene: .
len: 17
abundance: .
j_gene: TRBJ2-3
v_gene: TRBV12-5
CDR3nt: TGTGCTAGTGGTTGGACGCTTGGGGCCGGTAGCACAGATACGCAGTATTTT
CDR3aa: CASGWTLGAGSTDTQYF

d_gene: TRBD1
len: 15
abundance: .
j_gene: TRBJ1-4
v_gene: TRBV6-1
CDR3nt: TGTGCCAGCAGTGACCAGGGGGGCCCTAATGAAAAACTGTTTTTT
CDR3aa: CASSDQGGPNEKLFF

d_gene: TRBD1
len: 18
abundance: .
j_gene: TRBJ1-5
v_gene: TRBV27
CDR3nt: TGTGCCAGCAAATTATTAGCTACACAGGGGGGGGACAATCAGCCCCAGCATTTT
CDR3aa: CASKLLATQGGDNQPQHF